This TCR beta chain is from a study of T cell responses to AZD1222 COVID-19 vaccine. Study outcomes and limitations: Clonal diversity may have been underestimated, and the donors were mostly white British, with more females than males. The peak T cell response came first, and repertoires were sampled only after it. Spike-specific TCR depth and breadth grew after two AZD1222 doses. The study reported that nearly half of spike-specific TCRs target unmutated variant regions.

Assay: immunoSEQ multiplex PCR; the TCRdb copy retains only in-frame clones and omits some. The sample contains about 130,000 clones, 80% to 90% of which appear only once. Deletions cut 5 bases from V and 0 bases from J, with 14 bases between. CDR3 length: 15 residues. Germline CDR1 and CDR2: SGHRS and YFSETQ. In the case of this clone: What it binds is not known.

The starting material was peripheral blood, obtained 28 days after the second AZD1222 dose. The gene calls are TRBV5-1 and TRBJ2-5; a weak D match, TRBD2 (6 bases). This sequence originates from an adult who received the AZD1222 COVID-19 vaccine. Here the CDR3 DNA reads TGCGCCAGCAGATCCAAGGGCGGGGACCAAGAGACCCAGTACTTC. It translates to CASRSKGGDQETQYF.